This is a list of T cell receptor beta chains from one sample in a study of shared clonotypes between healthy human individuals. Only in-frame clones appear in the TCRdb table, and some are missing; sequencing was by immunoSEQ multiplex PCR. The table records 1,100,000 or so clones, roughly 74% of them present only once. Sequences were obtained from memory CD4+ T cells from PBMCs. The receptors here all came from a man aged 18 to 29 in good health. Some clones in this sample may be carry-over from other donors' samples. Each CDR3 is given with its conserved first and last residue. A D gene is named only where the DNA matches it firmly. Some rows mark clone size as missing; the rest say once, few, many or name a class of expanded clone.

clone_size d_call j_call v_call cdr3_length cdr3_nt cdr3_aa
NA NA TRBJ1-2 TRBV6-1 15 TGTGCCAGCAGTGCAAGTTTCTGGGACACCTATGGCTACACCTTC CASSASFWDTYGYTF
NA NA TRBJ2-7 TRBV19 14 TGTGCCAGTAGTATAGATCAGGAAGCCTACGAGCAGTACTTC CASSIDQEAYEQYF
NA NA TRBJ1-2 TRBV28 13 TGTGCCAGCAGTTTGGGGAGCCACTATGGCTACACCTTC CASSLGSHYGYTF
NA NA TRBJ1-2 TRBV6-6 15 TGTGCCAGCAGCCCGTTAAGGGGCCCTAACTATGGCTACACCTTC CASSPLRGPNYGYTF
few NA TRBJ1-1 TRBV18 12 TGTGCCAGCTCAACAGGGAGCACTGAAGCTTTCTTT CASSTGSTEAFF
NA NA TRBJ2-2 TRBV7-8 17 TGTGCCAGCAGCTTCCGAACCGGGACCCCCATCACCGGGGAGCTGTTTTTT CASSFRTGTPITGELFF
NA TRBD1 TRBJ1-1 TRBV5-4 15 TGTGCCAGCAGCTCCCCCAGACAGGGGAACACTGAAGCTTTCTTT CASSSPRQGNTEAFF
NA NA TRBJ2-2 TRBV7-3 13 TGTGCCAGCAGCTTAGCTAGGCCCGGGGAGCTGTTTTTT CASSLARPGELFF
NA TRBD1 TRBJ1-2 TRBV5-1 15 TGCGCCAGCAGCTCAGTTGACAGGGGAGATAGTGGCTACACCTTC CASSSVDRGDSGYTF
NA NA TRBJ2-4 TRBV28 12 TGTGCCAGCAGTTCATCCGGGAGCGCTAGGTACTTC CASSSSGSARYF
NA NA TRBJ1-1 TRBV29-1 13 TGCAGCGTTAGAGGGACGGAGAACACTGAAGCTTTCTTT CSVRGTENTEAFF
NA TRBD1 TRBJ2-5 TRBV9 14 TGTGCCAGCAGCACTCGACAGGGGGAAGAGACCCAGTACTTC CASSTRQGEETQYF
NA TRBD1 TRBJ2-6 TRBV29-1 12 TGCAGCGTTGTGGACAGGGCTGAAGTCCTGACTTTC CSVVDRAEVLTF
NA NA TRBJ1-1 TRBV5-1 17 TGCGCCAGCAGCTTGGGAGGCACCGCCGAACGATACGCTGAAGCTTTCTTT CASSLGGTAERYAEAFF
NA NA TRBJ1-2 TRBV5-1 13 TGCGCCAGCAGCCCGGGTCCAAACTATGGCTACACCTTC CASSPGPNYGYTF
NA TRBD2 TRBJ2-7 TRBV9 14 TGTGCCAGCAGCCCGGGAGGAAGCTCCTACGAGCAGTACTTC CASSPGGSSYEQYF
NA NA TRBJ2-1 TRBV5-5 14 TGTGCCAGCAGACCAACAGGGAACTACAATGAGCAGTTCTTC CASRPTGNYNEQFF
NA TRBD2 TRBJ2-7 TRBV11-2 18 TGTGCCAGCAGCTTAGATAGGTGGGAGGGCCGAAGGTCCTACGAGCAGTACTTC CASSLDRWEGRRSYEQYF
NA TRBD1 TRBJ1-2 TRBV27 14 TGTGCCAGCAGGGGACAGGGATGGAACTATGGCTACACCTTC CASRGQGWNYGYTF
NA TRBD1 TRBJ2-5 TRBV11-1 14 TGTGCCAGCAGCTTTCTTGTCAGGGGGGAGACCCAGTACTTC CASSFLVRGETQYF
NA NA TRBJ2-3 TRBV7-2 14 TGTGCCAGCAGCACGCGTCCAACCGCGGATACGCAGTATTTT CASSTRPTADTQYF
NA NA TRBJ1-5 TRBV27 12 TGTGCCGGGGCTGGGGGTTCAAGGGTAAAGCATTTT CAGAGGSRVKHF
NA NA TRBJ1-2 TRBV5-1 14 TGCGCCAGCAGCCCCGCAAGTGAAAACTATGGCTACACCTTC CASSPASENYGYTF
once NA TRBJ1-5 TRBV7-8 15 TGTGCCAGCAGCGCACAGGACAGATCACGACAGCCCCAGCATTTT CASSAQDRSRQPQHF
NA TRBD2 TRBJ2-1 TRBV7-2 17 TGTGCCAGCAGCCCAGGGGCGGGAGGGCCGTTTTCCAATGAGCAGTTCTTC CASSPGAGGPFSNEQFF
NA NA TRBJ2-6 TRBV9 15 TGTGCCAGCAGCGCCACGGGATCTGGGGCCAACGTCCTGACTTTC CASSATGSGANVLTF
NA TRBD1 TRBJ2-7 TRBV27 15 TGTGCCAGCAGTTTTCGCGGACAGGGATTCTACGAGCAGTACTTC CASSFRGQGFYEQYF
NA TRBD1 TRBJ2-7 TRBV6-5 15 TGTGCCAGCAGCCCCGGACAGGCCTATTCCTACGAGCAGTACTTC CASSPGQAYSYEQYF
NA NA TRBJ1-1 TRBV2 16 TGTGCCAGCAGTCCAGGTCTTAGGGGCTCGCGCACTGAAGCTTTCTTT CASSPGLRGSRTEAFF
NA NA TRBJ2-7 TRBV30 12 TGTGCCTGGAGCGGGGGTTCTTACGAGCAGTACTTC CAWSGGSYEQYF
NA TRBD1 TRBJ2-3 TRBV5-1 15 TGCGCCAGCAGCTTGGGCCGGACAGGGCGAGATACGCAGTATTTT CASSLGRTGRDTQYF
NA NA TRBJ2-7 TRBV27 16 TGTGCCAGCAGTTTATCGGTGACGGAAAGCTCCTACGAGCAGTACTTC CASSLSVTESSYEQYF
NA NA TRBJ1-2 TRBV6-5 13 TGTGCCAGCAGTTACTCTACAGGGTATGGCTACACCTTC CASSYSTGYGYTF
few NA TRBJ2-2 TRBV7-3 12 TGTGCCAGCAGCCACCGTCGGGGGGAGCTGTTTTTT CASSHRRGELFF
NA TRBD2 TRBJ2-1 TRBV5-1 14 TGCGCCAGCGGGAAGACTAGCGGGAGAGATGAGCAGTTCTTC CASGKTSGRDEQFF
once NA TRBJ2-5 TRBV2 13 TGTGCCAGCAGTGATTACAGGGTAGAGACCCAGTACTTC CASSDYRVETQYF
many TRBD2 TRBJ2-3 TRBV7-3 15 TGTGCCAGCAGCTTCAGGACTAGAGCTACAGATACGCAGTATTTT CASSFRTRATDTQYF
many NA TRBJ1-2 TRBV30 12 TGTGCCTGGGGGACGGCGGACTATGGCTACACCTTC CAWGTADYGYTF
NA TRBD1 TRBJ2-1 TRBV9 15 TGTGCCAGCAGCTCCACCGGGACAGTCTACAATGAGCAGTTCTTC CASSSTGTVYNEQFF
NA TRBD1 TRBJ1-5 TRBV5-1 14 TGCGCCAGCAGCTTCGGGACAGGCAATCAGCCCCAGCATTTT CASSFGTGNQPQHF
NA TRBD1 TRBJ1-4 TRBV27 13 TGTGCCAGCAGCACCGGGACAGGTGGGGAACTGTTTTTT CASSTGTGGELFF
NA NA TRBJ1-6 TRBV30 14 TGTGCCTTCCGGACGAGCTCCTATAATTCACCCCTCCACTTT CAFRTSSYNSPLHF
NA TRBD1 TRBJ1-1 TRBV7-2 15 TGTGCCAGCAGCTCGACCCGGGACAGGGTGACTGAAGCTTTCTTT CASSSTRDRVTEAFF
NA NA TRBJ1-2 TRBV28 13 TGTGCCAGCAGTTTAGGGCCGCTTTATGGCTACACCTTC CASSLGPLYGYTF
once NA TRBJ2-1 TRBV11-3 16 TGTGCCAGCAGCTTGATACGCGGGGCCTCCTACAATGAGCAGTTCTTC CASSLIRGASYNEQFF
NA TRBD1 TRBJ2-7 TRBV6-5 16 TGTGCCAGCAGTTACTCGATGTCAGGGGGTCGGTACGAGCAGTACTTC CASSYSMSGGRYEQYF
NA NA TRBJ1-2 TRBV28 11 TGTGCCAGCAGCGGGGGGTATGGCTACACCTTC CASSGGYGYTF
few NA TRBJ1-1 TRBV29-1 12 TGCAGCACGGGCGTCCCTAACACTGAAGCTTTCTTT CSTGVPNTEAFF
NA TRBD1 TRBJ1-2 TRBV5-1 13 TGCGCCAGCAGGCCCGGGACAGGGGGCAGCTACACCTTC CASRPGTGGSYTF
NA TRBD1 TRBJ2-1 TRBV7-9 15 TGTGCCAGCAGCTCAGGACAGGGGACGGGGTCAGAGCAGTTCTTC CASSSGQGTGSEQFF
NA TRBD1 TRBJ2-3 TRBV18 15 TGTGCCAGCTCACCAGGGACAGGGTCGACGGATACGCAGTATTTT CASSPGTGSTDTQYF
NA NA TRBJ1-1 TRBV29-1 10 TGCAGCGTTGTAGACCTTGAAGCTTTCTTT CSVVDLEAFF
NA NA TRBJ1-1 TRBV9 15 TGTGCCAGCAGCGTAATCGACAGCCTGAACACTGAAGCTTTCTTT CASSVIDSLNTEAFF